One TCR beta chain is described in this entry. Seattle researchers signed up patients amid active infection and tracked them longitudinally. This entry belongs to a study of blood T cell repertoires in COVID-19. The table came from immunoSEQ multiplex PCR; TCRdb's copy has only in-frame clones and leaves some out. The table shows 300,000 to 400,000 clones, with approximately 88% occurring only once. The specimen sequenced was peripheral blood. The TCR sequence derives from a woman aged 25 to 39 with COVID-19, enrolled during active disease.

CDR3 coding DNA: TGTGCCAGCAGCCTCGCCGGACTAGCGACGTTCGCCGGGGAGCTGTTTTTT. Translated, it gives CASSLAGLATFAGELFF. The chain couples TRBV11-2 to TRBJ2-2; TRBD2 agrees at 9 bases. The CDR3 is 17 residues long. Trimming cost V 5 bases and J 6 bases; bases outside gene matches: 13. CDR1 is SGHAT and CDR2 is FQNNGV in the germline V gene. The full variable domain, in which reference TRBV11-2 and TRBJ2-2 provide the parts outside the CDR3, is EAGVAQSPRYKIIEKRQSVAFWCNPISGHATLYWYQQILGQGPKLLIQFQNNGVVDDSQLPKDRFSAERLKGVDSTLKIQPAKLEDSAVYLCASSLAGLATFAGELFFGEGSRLTVL.